Listed here are 9 T cell receptor beta chains from one sample, sequenced in a study of blood T cell repertoires in COVID-19. Sequenced by immunoSEQ multiplex PCR; TCRdb stores in-frame clones only, minus some. The profile covers some 200,000 clones, with about 80% appearing a single time and around 24% taken by the ten largest. Sequencing used peripheral blood. These receptors all come from a woman in her 70s with acute or convalescent COVID-19.

The chain employs TRBV19 and TRBJ2-6; TRBD1 aligns across 9 bases. The CDR3 is made up of 16 amino acids. With V trimmed by 9 bases and J by 1 base, 7 bases remained unmatched. Germline V CDR1 and CDR2: LNHDA, SQIVND (reference sequence). CDR3 DNA sequence: TGTGCCAGCAAACAGGGGGCTTCGTCTGGGGCCAACGTCCTGACTTTC. Translation: CASKQGASSGANVLTF.

This clone was seen a few times. The chain employs TRBV29-1 and TRBJ1-1; no clear D gene. The CDR3 length is 10 residues. The germline gives CDR1 SQVTM, CDR2 ANQGSEA. V lost 7 bases and J 1 base, leaving 4 bases between the germline ends. The CDR3 loop is CSGGNTEAFF. In DNA, the CDR3 is TGCAGCGGAGGGAACACTGAAGCTTTCTTT.

CDR3: CASSARTGSYEQYF. The CDR3 nucleotides are TGTGCCAGCAGTGCGCGGACAGGGAGCTACGAGCAGTACTTC. The V and J genes are TRBV2 and TRBJ2-7; 8 nucleotides line up with TRBD1. Trimming removed 4 bases from V and 3 bases from J; junction bases left unmatched: 5. This CDR3 has 14 amino acids. The germline V gene encodes CDR1 SNHLY and CDR2 FYNNEI.

As to this clone: At the DNA level, this CDR3 is encoded by other sequences in the same sample as well. This chain links TRBV29-1 with TRBJ1-1; TRBD1 matches at 11 bases. The length of the CDR3 is 13 residues. Looked up from germline, CDR1 is SQVTM and CDR2 is ANQGSEA. The J segment lost 1 base and the V segment lost 6 bases, leaving 1 base of the junction unmatched. The CDR3 loop is CSVGTGGNTEAFF. As DNA, the CDR3 is TGCAGCGTGGGGACAGGGGGGAACACTGAAGCTTTCTTT. Variable domain in full (rest from reference TRBV29-1 and TRBJ1-1): SAVISQKPSRDICQRGTSLTIQCQVDSQVTMMFWYRQQPGQSLTLIATANQGSEATYESGFVIDKFPISRPNLTFSTLTVSNMSPEDSSIYLCSVGTGGNTEAFFGQGTRLTVV.

The chain combines TRBV5-5 with TRBJ2-1; 14 nucleotides match TRBD2. Germline V gene sequence: CDR1 SGHKS, CDR2 YYEKEE (reference sequence). After removal of 4 bases from V and 9 bases from J, the junction contained 9 bases not matched to a gene. The CDR3 length is 16 residues. The CDR3: CASSPARTSGRREQFF. For the CDR3, the DNA is TGTGCCAGCAGCCCGGCCAGGACTAGCGGGAGGCGTGAGCAGTTCTTC.

The chain carries TRBV7-3 and TRBJ2-5; weak D call: TRBD1 (5 bases). The CDR3 contains 13 residues. With 4 bases removed from V and 3 bases from J, the gap between germline ends came to 9 bases. Germline assignment: CDR1 SGHTA and CDR2 FQGTGA. CDR3 protein: CASSSTREETQYF. As DNA, the CDR3 is TGTGCCAGCAGCTCAACCAGGGAAGAGACCCAGTACTTC. Full variable domain (rest looked up from reference TRBV7-3 and TRBJ2-5): GAGVSQTPSNKVTEKGKYVELRCDPISGHTALYWYRQSLGQGPEFLIYFQGTGAADDSGLPNDRFFAVRPEGSVSTLKIQRTERGDSAVYLCASSSTREETQYFGPGTRLLVL.

The gene calls are TRBV6-4 and TRBJ2-2; 8 nucleotides line up with TRBD2. The CDR3 length is 14 residues. Germline V gene lookup returns CDR1 MRHNA and CDR2 SNTAGT. With 8 bases clipped from V and 6 bases from J, the junction kept 8 bases outside the gene matches. This CDR3 reads CASAGTSVSGELFF. For the CDR3, the DNA is TGTGCCAGCGCTGGGACTAGTGTCTCCGGGGAGCTGTTTTTT.

This clone has only one observation. The rearrangement links TRBV18 to TRBJ2-7; 7 nucleotides match TRBD1. Germline lookup yields CDR1 KGHSH and CDR2 LQKENI. J lost 4 bases, V lost 3 bases, and 3 bases had no gene match. CDR3 size: 13 residues. The CDR3: CASSPRDRYEQYF. The CDR3 DNA reads TGTGCCAGCTCACCCAGGGACAGATACGAGCAGTACTTC. The full variable domain, with the rest looked up from reference TRBV18 and TRBJ2-7, is NAGVMQNPRHLVRRRGQEARLRCSPMKGHSHVYWYRQLPEEGLKFMVYLQKENIIDESGMPKERFSAEFPKEGPSILRIQQVVRGDSAAYFCASSPRDRYEQYFGPGTRLTVT.

This rearrangement joins TRBV19 to TRBJ2-7; D unclear. The CDR3 extends over 14 amino acids. CDR1 and CDR2 (germline): LNHDA, SQIVND (reference sequence). Trimming took 4 bases from V and 0 from J, leaving 10 bases between them. The DNA for the CDR3 is TGTGCCAGTAGTACCGACACCGACTCCTACGAGCAGTACTTC. The encoded protein is CASSTDTDSYEQYF.